Given below is one T cell receptor (beta chain) in context. Its cognate antigen is unknown. This specimen belongs to a study of shared clonotypes between healthy human individuals. Study observations and caveats: Clonotypes that were shared across a handful of donors made up 4% to 6% of naive CD4 clonotypes.

V lost 2 bases, J lost 5 bases, and 10 bases lay in between. The CDR3 runs 14 residues. Germline V lookup: CDR1 MNHEY, CDR2 SVGAGI. Assay: immunoSEQ multiplex PCR; the TCRdb copy retains only in-frame clones and omits some. This table holds approximately 980,000 clones, 76% found once. The TCR was taken from a man between 18 and 29 years old in good health. The material sequenced was memory CD4+ T cells sorted from blood. Subset reported: CD45RA-negative fraction. The gene calls are TRBV6-5 and TRBJ1-5; tentatively, D is TRBD1 (5 bases). The CDR3 protein is CASSYAGIDQPQHF. DNA for the CDR3: TGTGCCAGCAGTTACGCAGGGATCGATCAGCCCCAGCATTTT.